This T cell receptor (beta chain) is from a study of OX40 agonist ivuxolimab in advanced cancers. For the study in its entirety: Ivuxolimab was an agonistic, fully human IgG2 monoclonal antibody directed against OX40 (CD134), a costimulatory receptor. Intravenous ivuxolimab was administered to patients every 2 weeks at six dose levels: 0.01, 0.1, 0.3, 1.5, 3 and 10 mg/kg. Of the approximately 54 patients in dose escalation, about 20 had hepatocellular carcinoma, some 15 had melanoma, 9 had renal cell carcinoma and 9 had head and neck cancer. In the dose-escalation cohort, 82.7% of patients were male, and the mean age was approximately 60 years, with a range of roughly 23 to 85. Prior anti-PD-1, anti-PD-L1 or anti-CTLA-4 therapy was permitted, and checkpoint inhibitors had been received by less than 45% of dose-escalation patients. Partial responses were achieved by three dose-escalation patients, of whom one had hepatocellular carcinoma and two had cutaneous melanoma. Peripheral TCRbeta sequencing aimed to test whether ivuxolimab altered TCR sequence diversity and caused clonal T-cell expansion. The paper describes the monotherapy dose-escalation part (N of about 47 patients) of the phase I trial of ivuxolimab.

Genomic DNA was isolated from the sorted cells so that the TCRbeta CDR3 region could be sequenced. TCRbeta CDR3 regions were sequenced using the immunoSEQ Assay. The clones in this table, taken by TCRdb from immuneACCESS, are in-frame only. Not every clone is retained; where verified, under half of the shortfall comes from an unresolved V gene, and the cause of the rest is unknown. The table for this sample lists 100,000 to 150,000 clones; 85% to 95% of them were counted only once. The ten largest make up 0.81% of the sample. Here is what the overall study found, with its caveats: In partial responders in the 0.1-3.0 mg/kg groups, normalized peripheral clonal expansion was found to be among the lowest, especially among CD8+ T cells. After ivuxolimab, more expanded clones were found on average in CD8+ T cells than in CD4+ T cells. Clonal expansion of both CD4+ and CD8+ blood T cells was observed from baseline to week 6 at doses 0.1 to 3.0 mg/kg. Low levels of normalized T-cell clonal expansion were also seen in some nonresponding patients. The antigen specificity of the clonally expanded peripheral T cells was not determined.

About this clone itself: Its antigen is still unknown. No much larger clonotype is one base removed from it; base qualities were not supplied.

Per the germline V gene, MDHEN is the CDR1 and SYDVKM is the CDR2. Counted from cysteine to phenylalanine, this CDR3 has 12 amino acids. The entry retains the CDR3 DNA only, 36 bases that are in frame from base 1. V drops 8 bases and J drops 0 bases, leaving 5 bases in between. Patients with a history of autoimmune disease or receiving systemic immunosuppression were excluded from the trial. Peripheral blood for TCR sequencing was collected from all dose cohorts at baseline, on cycle 4 day 1, and on cycle 7 day 1. The samples were taken from a phase I, first-in-human, multicenter, open-label dose-escalation trial of ivuxolimab. Adults with locally advanced or metastatic head and neck squamous cell, hepatocellular, melanoma or renal cell carcinoma were enrolled in the trial. CD4+ and CD8+ T cells were sorted separately from peripheral blood before TCR sequencing.

The sequences come from CD4+ or CD8+ T cells sorted from blood, collected in a trial of the OX40 agonist ivuxolimab. The chain links TRBV28 with TRBJ1-3; the D gene identity is not certain. This receptor was obtained from an adult with an advanced solid tumor such as melanoma, head and neck, liver or kidney cancer. CDR3 reads: CASGVSGNTIYF. The nucleotide sequence reads TGTGCCAGCGGCGTCTCTGGAAACACCATATATTTT.